Listed here are 25 T cell receptor beta chains from one sample, sequenced in a study of beta chain features in type 1 diabetes. cDNA synthesis used the whole RNA isolate, giving expressed TCRB sequences. TCRdb's table, derived via immunoSEQ multiplex PCR, lists solely in-frame clones and lacks some. The table has about 350,000 clones, around 20% seen once. The sequenced sample was naive CD4+ T cells from blood. The receptors derive from a woman aged 18-35 years in good health.

The chain couples TRBV9 to TRBJ2-1, with TRBD2 matching over 8 bases. CDR3 length: 16 residues. Per the germline V gene, CDR1 is SGDLS and CDR2 is YYNGEE. Trimming cost V 1 base and J 0 bases; bases outside gene matches: 3. The CDR3 DNA follows: TGTGCCAGCAGCGTATGGAGCGGGGGCTCCTACAATGAGCAGTTCTTC. This gives the protein CASSVWSGGSYNEQFF.

V gene TRBV30 combines with J gene TRBJ1-5; maybe TRBD1 (5 bases). The CDR3 consists of 16 residues. From germline, CDR1 is GTSNPN and CDR2 SVGIG (reference sequence). Trimming left V 6 bases short and J 6 bases short, with 24 bases between. The CDR3 spells CACGSGPAGGIQPQHF. CDR3 DNA sequence: TGTGCCTGTGGGTCGGGGCCGGCGGGGGGTATTCAGCCCCAGCATTTT.

The chain couples TRBV30 to TRBJ2-4; D unresolved. The CDR3 covers 14 residues. Germline loops: CDR1 GTSNPN, CDR2 SVGIG (reference sequence). V was pared by 5 bases and J by 1 base, with 12 bases between. Here the CDR3 DNA reads TGTGCCTGGCTACCGGTCGGGGCCAAAAACATTCAGTACTTC. Its protein is CAWLPVGAKNIQYF.

Here the CDR3 DNA reads TGTGCCAGCAGTCCAGCCGGAGGCGATTCACCCCTCCACTTT. As protein: CASSPAGGDSPLHF. This chain uses TRBV7-9 with TRBJ1-6, with D unclear. The V gene's germline CDR1 is SEHNR and CDR2 FQNEAQ (reference sequence). V was pared by 6 bases and J by 8 bases, with 14 bases between. CDR3 length: 14 residues.

This clone was observed a handful of times. The rearrangement uses TRBV5-6 and TRBJ2-6, with a possible D match to TRBD1 (5 bases). The CDR3 totals 15 residues. Trimming removed 0 bases at V and 3 bases at J, with 7 bases between. Germline assignment: CDR1 SGHDT and CDR2 YYEEEE. The CDR3 DNA sequence: TGTGCCAGCAGCTTGGCTCAGGGTGGGGCCAACGTCCTGACTTTC. The encoded protein is CASSLAQGGANVLTF.

CDR3 sequence: CAWSVGNTGWETQYF. The CDR3 DNA reads as TGTGCCTGGAGTGTAGGGAATACAGGCTGGGAGACCCAGTACTTC. The chain carries TRBV30 and TRBJ2-5, with D perhaps matching TRBD1 (5 bases). Germline-derived CDR1 and CDR2 are GTSNPN and SVGIG (reference sequence). This CDR3 is 15 amino acids long. V was shortened by 0 bases and J by 5 bases, with 16 bases between the two germline ends.

This chain links TRBV30 with TRBJ2-1; 11 bases align to TRBD2. The CDR3 is 15 residues long. V shed 3 bases and J 7 bases; nucleotides not matched to a gene: 8. Germline V gene sequence: CDR1 GTSNPN, CDR2 SVGIG (reference sequence). The CDR3 spells CAWRTGTSGWNEQFF. CDR3 coding DNA: TGTGCCTGGAGGACCGGGACTAGCGGCTGGAATGAGCAGTTCTTC.

This chain joins TRBV5-6 and TRBJ1-1; D might be TRBD1 (5 bases). CDR1 and CDR2 (germline): SGHDT, YYEEEE. The CDR3 spans 15 residues. The V and J ends lost 2 bases and 0 bases respectively, with 11 bases between them. The CDR3 here is CASSLGVGLNTEAFF. DNA for the CDR3: TGTGCCAGCAGCTTAGGGGTAGGATTGAACACTGAAGCTTTCTTT. The whole variable domain, remainder taken from reference TRBV5-6 and TRBJ1-1, is DAGVTQSPTHLIKTRGQQVTLRCSPKSGHDTVSWYQQALGQGPQFIFQYYEEEERQRGNFPDRFSGHQFPNYSSELNVNALLLGDSALYLCASSLGVGLNTEAFFGQGTRLTVV.

This clone was seen only a few times. V gene TRBV30 combines with J gene TRBJ1-1, with D tentatively TRBD1 (6 bases). CDR1 is GTSNPN and CDR2 is SVGIG in the germline V gene (reference sequence). This CDR3 contains 12 residues. V was trimmed by 8 bases and J by 0 bases, leaving 10 bases between them. DNA for the CDR3: TGTGCCGGACAGCGAGTGAACACTGAAGCTTTCTTT. Protein product: CAGQRVNTEAFF.

Points on this clone: The same CDR3 also results from other DNA sequences found in this sample. The chain uses TRBV4-1 and TRBJ1-1; 7 nucleotides agree with TRBD1. Per germline, CDR1 MGHRA and CDR2 YSYEKL. V was pared by 1 base and J by 11 bases, with 4 bases of the junction left unmatched. The length of the CDR3 is 12 residues. The DNA for the CDR3 is TGCGCCAGCAGCCAAGTGACAGGGAGTGCTTTCTTT. Translated, it gives CASSQVTGSAFF.

This clone was counted only a few times. This chain uses TRBV6-6 with TRBJ2-1; TRBD2 might be the D (6 bases). Germline V gene data show CDR1 as MNHNY and CDR2 as SVGAGI (reference sequence). This CDR3 comprises 14 residues. V lost 2 bases and J 4 bases, leaving 9 bases between the germline ends. For the CDR3, the DNA is TGTGCCAGCAGTTACCGGGAGCCGTACAATGAGCAGTTCTTC. Its protein product is CASSYREPYNEQFF.

In this sample, this clone turned up a few times. The V call is TRBV4-1, the J call TRBJ1-4, with D possibly being TRBD1 (6 bases). The CDR3 consists of 17 residues. V was clipped by 4 bases and J by 13 bases, with 28 bases between them. Germline assignment: CDR1 MGHRA and CDR2 YSYEKL. The CDR3 sequence: CASSRLQTGSHEVALFF. CDR3 nucleotide sequence: TGCGCCAGCAGCCGCCTACAAACAGGGTCCCATGAGGTGGCACTGTTTTTT.

This chain joins TRBV30 and TRBJ1-2; no clear D. Germline V lookup: CDR1 GTSNPN, CDR2 SVGIG (reference sequence). With 5 bases removed from V and 9 bases from J, the gap between germline ends came to 10 bases. The CDR3 loop spans 10 amino acids. CDR3 nucleotide sequence: TGTGCCTGGCTTGGGGAGAGCTACACCTTC. It encodes CAWLGESYTF.

The chain carries TRBV11-2 and TRBJ2-1, with a possible D match to TRBD2 (5 bases). Trimming removed 5 bases at V and 6 bases at J, with 23 bases between. The CDR3 extends over 17 amino acids. Per germline, CDR1 SGHAT and CDR2 FQNNGV. DNA for the CDR3: TGTGCCAGCAGCCGCAACCTCCTAGCTTTACATCGCAATGAGCAGTTCTTC. Amino acid sequence: CASSRNLLALHRNEQFF. The variable domain in full, completed from reference TRBV11-2 and TRBJ2-1, reads EAGVAQSPRYKIIEKRQSVAFWCNPISGHATLYWYQQILGQGPKLLIQFQNNGVVDDSQLPKDRFSAERLKGVDSTLKIQPAKLEDSAVYLCASSRNLLALHRNEQFFGPGTRLTVL.

The V call is TRBV7-2, the J call TRBJ2-5; 9 positions match TRBD1. Germline V gene sequence: CDR1 SGHTA, CDR2 FQGNSA. Unmatched junction bases numbered 13, after V lost 3 bases and J lost 2 bases. The CDR3 runs 18 residues. CDR3 sequence reads: CASSFGLLHRGRQETQYF. The CDR3 region has the DNA TGTGCCAGCAGCTTTGGATTACTGCACAGGGGGCGTCAAGAGACCCAGTACTTC.

This chain connects TRBV7-2 to TRBJ2-1; 11 bases line up with TRBD2. The CDR3 consists of 16 residues. Germline trimming cut 7 bases from V and 3 bases from J; bases unmatched to any gene: 8. Looked up from germline, CDR1 is SGHTA and CDR2 is FQGNSA. In DNA, the CDR3 is TGTGCCAGCACTCCTGGGACTAGCGGACTCTACAATGAGCAGTTCTTC. Translated, it gives CASTPGTSGLYNEQFF.

J is TRBJ2-7 and V is TRBV30; the match to TRBD1 covers 9 bases. V was clipped by 3 bases and J by 4 bases; unmatched bases: 10. The length of the CDR3 is 15 residues. CDR1 GTSNPN and CDR2 SVGIG come from the germline V gene (reference sequence). The CDR3 sequence: CAWRLKGQGSYEQYF. CDR3 DNA: TGTGCCTGGAGACTGAAGGGACAGGGATCTTACGAGCAGTACTTC. Drawing the rest from reference TRBV30 and TRBJ2-7, the complete variable domain is SQTIHQWPATLVQPVGSPLSLECTVEGTSNPNLYWYRQAAGRGLQLLFYSVGIGQISSEVPQNLSASRPQDRQFILSSKKLLLSDSGFYLCAWRLKGQGSYEQYFGPGTRLTVT.

This clone was counted between two and nine times. The chain uses TRBV4-1 and TRBJ2-2; 8 bases align to TRBD1. CDR1 is MGHRA and CDR2 is YSYEKL in the germline V gene. The CDR3 covers 17 residues. The V gene end was trimmed by 1 base and the J gene end by 6 bases; junction bases not matched to a gene: 10. CDR3 protein: CASSQGDRGTRAGELFF. The DNA for the CDR3 is TGCGCCAGCAGCCAAGGTGACAGGGGAACGCGTGCCGGGGAGCTGTTTTTT.

This sequence joins TRBV6-5 and TRBJ1-4; D is unclear. The V gene's germline CDR1 is MNHEY and CDR2 SVGAGI. V was cut by 5 bases and J by 3 bases, with 10 bases left in between. The length of the CDR3 is 14 residues. CDR3 sequence reads: CASSVQQSNEKLFF. The CDR3 nucleotides read TGTGCCAGCAGTGTACAGCAATCTAATGAAAAACTGTTTTTT.

The chain combines TRBV5-6 with TRBJ1-2; weak D call: TRBD1 (5 bases). The CDR3 spans 14 residues. CDR1 and CDR2 from the germline V gene are SGHDT and YYEEEE. Trimming stripped 4 bases from V and 1 base from J, with 11 bases between. The CDR3 is CASSPTDYNYGYTF. Here the CDR3 DNA reads TGTGCCAGCAGCCCGACAGATTATAACTATGGCTACACCTTC. Drawing the rest from reference TRBV5-6 and TRBJ1-2, the complete variable domain is DAGVTQSPTHLIKTRGQQVTLRCSPKSGHDTVSWYQQALGQGPQFIFQYYEEEERQRGNFPDRFSGHQFPNYSSELNVNALLLGDSALYLCASSPTDYNYGYTFGSGTRLTVV.

DNA of the CDR3: TGTGCCACCAGCAGAGGAGAGGGGGCGGGTGGCTACACCTTC. Its protein is CATSRGEGAGGYTF. The chain uses TRBV15 and TRBJ1-2; 7 bases map to TRBD1. V was clipped by 1 base and J by 7 bases; unmatched bases: 6. CDR3 length: 14 amino acids. Germline loops: CDR1 LNHNV, CDR2 YYDKDF (reference sequence).

The chain uses TRBV13 and TRBJ1-3, with D possibly matching TRBD1 (6 bases). The germline gives CDR1 PRHDT, CDR2 FYEKMQ (reference sequence). The V gene lost 5 bases and the J gene lost 0 bases, with 14 bases spanning the gap. This CDR3 spans 16 amino acids. For the CDR3, the DNA is TGTGCCAGCAGCCGACAGGTACGACGCTCTGGAAACACCATATATTTT. Protein product: CASSRQVRRSGNTIYF.

The chain has TRBV5-1 and TRBJ1-2; D may be TRBD1 (6 bases). The V end was cut by 2 bases, the J end by 4 bases, with 15 bases between. This CDR3 has 15 amino acids. Per germline, CDR1 SGHRS and CDR2 YFSETQ. Here the CDR3 reads CASSLVAGETYGYTF. The DNA of the CDR3 is TGCGCCAGCAGCTTAGTGGCAGGGGAGACCTATGGCTACACCTTC.

The chain is built from TRBV13 and TRBJ2-6, with 8 bases identical to TRBD1. Germline lookup yields CDR1 PRHDT and CDR2 FYEKMQ (reference sequence). The CDR3 spans 16 residues. V dropped 8 bases and J dropped 0; count of bases not matched to a gene: 6. DNA of the CDR3: TGTGCCAGCCGGGACAGGTCAAGCTCTGGGGCCAACGTCCTGACTTTC. Its protein product is CASRDRSSSGANVLTF.

This clone was found a few times. V usage is TRBV9 and J usage is TRBJ2-1; D perhaps matches TRBD1 (6 bases). The length of the CDR3 is 16 residues. Germline CDR1 reads SGDLS; CDR2 reads YYNGEE. Trimming took off 6 bases at V and 9 bases at J, with 25 bases between the two ends. The CDR3 sequence is CASTEAGRGALSEQFF. The CDR3 DNA follows: TGTGCCAGCACTGAGGCGGGCAGGGGAGCTCTAAGTGAGCAGTTCTTC.